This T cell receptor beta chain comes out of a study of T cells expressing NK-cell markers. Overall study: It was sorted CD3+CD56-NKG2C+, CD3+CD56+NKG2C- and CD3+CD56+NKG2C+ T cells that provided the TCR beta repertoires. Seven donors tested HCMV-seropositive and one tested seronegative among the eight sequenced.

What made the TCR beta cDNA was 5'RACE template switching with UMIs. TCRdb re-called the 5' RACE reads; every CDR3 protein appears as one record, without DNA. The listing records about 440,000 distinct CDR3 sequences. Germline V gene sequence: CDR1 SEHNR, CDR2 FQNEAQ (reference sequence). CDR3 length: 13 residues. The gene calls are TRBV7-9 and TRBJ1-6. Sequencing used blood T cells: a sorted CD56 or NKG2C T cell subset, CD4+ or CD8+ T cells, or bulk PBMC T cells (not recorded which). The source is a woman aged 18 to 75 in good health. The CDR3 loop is CASSPLRSSPLHF.